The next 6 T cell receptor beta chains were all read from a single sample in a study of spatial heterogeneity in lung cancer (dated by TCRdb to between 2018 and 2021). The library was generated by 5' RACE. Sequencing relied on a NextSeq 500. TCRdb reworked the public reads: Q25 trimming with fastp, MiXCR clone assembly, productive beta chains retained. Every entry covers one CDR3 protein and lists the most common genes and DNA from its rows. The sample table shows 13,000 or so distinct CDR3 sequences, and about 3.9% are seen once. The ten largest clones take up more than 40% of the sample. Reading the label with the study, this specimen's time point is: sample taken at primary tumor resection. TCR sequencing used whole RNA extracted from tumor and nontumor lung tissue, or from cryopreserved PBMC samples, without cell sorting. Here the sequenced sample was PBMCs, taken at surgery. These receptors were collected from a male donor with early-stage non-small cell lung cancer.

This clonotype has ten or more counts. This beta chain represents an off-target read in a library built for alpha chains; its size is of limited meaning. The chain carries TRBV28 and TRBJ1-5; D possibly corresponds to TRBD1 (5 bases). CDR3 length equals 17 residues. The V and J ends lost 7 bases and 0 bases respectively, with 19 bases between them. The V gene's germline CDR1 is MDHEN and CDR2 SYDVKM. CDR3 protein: CASTPIDSIYSNQPQHF. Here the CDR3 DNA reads TGTGCCAGCACGCCGATTGACAGCATCTATAGCAATCAGCCCCAGCATTTT.

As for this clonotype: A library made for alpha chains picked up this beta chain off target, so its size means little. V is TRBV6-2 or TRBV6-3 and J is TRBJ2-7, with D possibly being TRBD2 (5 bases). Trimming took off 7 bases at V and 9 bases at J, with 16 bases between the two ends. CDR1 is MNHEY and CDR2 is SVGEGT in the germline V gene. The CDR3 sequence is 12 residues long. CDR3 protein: CASTVSNGVQYF. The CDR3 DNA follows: TGTGCCAGCACCGTTTCTAACGGGGTGCAGTACTTC.

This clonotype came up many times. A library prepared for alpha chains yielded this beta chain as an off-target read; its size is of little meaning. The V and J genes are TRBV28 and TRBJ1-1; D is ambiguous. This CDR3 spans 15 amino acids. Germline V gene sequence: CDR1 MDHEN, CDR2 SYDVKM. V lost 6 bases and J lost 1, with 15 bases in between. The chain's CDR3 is CASRTRTYRNTEAFF. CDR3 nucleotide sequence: TGTGCCAGCAGAACTAGGACCTACCGGAACACTGAAGCTTTCTTT. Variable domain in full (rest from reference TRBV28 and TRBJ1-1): DVKVTQSSRYLVKRTGEKVFLECVQDMDHENMFWYRQDPGLGLRLIYFSYDVKMKEKGDIPEGYSVSREKKERFSLILESASTNQTSMYLCASRTRTYRNTEAFFGQGTRLTVV.

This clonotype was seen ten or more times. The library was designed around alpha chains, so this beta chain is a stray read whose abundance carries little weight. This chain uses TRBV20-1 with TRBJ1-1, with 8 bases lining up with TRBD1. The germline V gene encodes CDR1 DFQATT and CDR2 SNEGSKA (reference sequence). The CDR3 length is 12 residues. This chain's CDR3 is CRGDRQNTEAFF. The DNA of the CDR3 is TGCAGGGGGGACAGGCAGAACACTGAAGCTTTCTTT.

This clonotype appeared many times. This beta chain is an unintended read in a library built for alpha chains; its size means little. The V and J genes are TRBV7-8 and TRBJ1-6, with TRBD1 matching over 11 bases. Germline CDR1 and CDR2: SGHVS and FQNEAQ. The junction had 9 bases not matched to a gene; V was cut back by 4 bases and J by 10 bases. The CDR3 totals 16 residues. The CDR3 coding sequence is TGTGCCAGCAGCTCAAGGGGAAGGACAGGGGGCTCACCCCTCCACTTT. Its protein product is CASSSRGRTGGSPLHF.

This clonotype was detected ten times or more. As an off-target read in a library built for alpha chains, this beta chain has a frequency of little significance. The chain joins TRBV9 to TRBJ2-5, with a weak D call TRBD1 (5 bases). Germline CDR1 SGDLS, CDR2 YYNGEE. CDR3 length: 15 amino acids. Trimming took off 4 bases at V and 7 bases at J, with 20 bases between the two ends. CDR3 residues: CASSPLLDNEGTQYF. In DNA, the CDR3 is TGTGCCAGCAGCCCACTATTGGACAACGAAGGGACCCAGTACTTC.